The present TCR beta chain was sequenced within a study of CD8+ T cells in alopecia areata. The wider study: Treated patients received severity scores based on the percentage of scalp area affected.

The CDR3 contains 15 residues. The V gene lost 4 bases and the J gene lost 1 base, with 11 bases spanning the gap. The germline V gene encodes CDR1 SGHDT and CDR2 YYEEEE. As for treatment: oral pan-JAK inhibitor, 5-10 mg twice daily. Punch biopsies of lesional scalp, plus peripheral blood, were taken from alopecia areata patients. A FACSAria was used to sort CD4+ and CD8+ T cells. These cells came from PBMCs. Remarks on this clone: Its antigen is not identified.

Study observations and caveats: Amid tofacitinib therapy, many expanded lesional clones stayed present in scalp and blood.

In each case, RNA was isolated and then reverse transcribed into cDNA as the sequencing template. Repertoires were generated with immunoSEQ multiplex PCR, while TCRdb's copy carries only in-frame clones and drops some. The sample has 190,000 or so clones, roughly three fifths seen once; the top ten hold roughly 12%. The source of this sequence is a human donor with alopecia areata. The chain carries TRBV5-6 and TRBJ1-4; D uncertain. The source was CD8+ T cells sorted from blood, collected at week 24, from a patient treated with tofacitinib. Here the CDR3 reads CASSETEGTNEKLFF. DNA for the CDR3: TGTGCCAGCAGCGAAACGGAGGGAACTAATGAAAAACTGTTTTTT.